The entry below gives a single T cell receptor beta chain sequence along with its context. These data belong to a study of cytomegalovirus exposure and HLA in healthy donors. Deletions cut 5 bases from V and 8 bases from J, with 15 bases between. CDR1 is SEHNR, CDR2 FQNEAQ, per germline (reference sequence). The CDR3 consists of 13 residues. Both 60 Vbeta primers and 13 Jbeta primers went into the PCR. The repertoire was sequenced with immunoSEQ multiplex PCR; TCRdb's copy has only in-frame clones and lacks some. Its table records 100,000 to 150,000 clones. The chain employs TRBV7-9 and TRBJ1-2; D is perhaps TRBD1 (6 bases). The clonotype was recovered from a man between 18 and 35 years old in good health and CMV-seronegative. Source material: PBMCs. CDR3 bases: TGTGCCAGCAGCCAAGGGGGGGCTGGAGGCTACACCTTC. Its translation is CASSQGGAGGYTF.